This T cell receptor beta chain was identified during a study of shared clonotypes between healthy human individuals. Germline loops: CDR1 PRHDT, CDR2 FYEKMQ (reference sequence). V lost 5 bases to trimming and J lost 7 bases; unmatched junction nucleotides: 8. The CDR3 length is 14 residues. The repertoire was sequenced with immunoSEQ multiplex PCR; TCRdb's copy has only in-frame clones and lacks some. The repertoire has about 2 million clones, about 95% of them found once; the top ten carry 0.9% to 1.3%. CD45RO-negative CD8 cells positively selected for CCR7 made up the naive population, which excluded terminally differentiated effector memory CD45RA+ cells.

The chain uses TRBV13 and TRBJ2-1, with TRBD1 matching 7 bases. This sequence was found in a man between 18 and 29 years old in good health. The sample consisted of naive CD8+ T cells sorted from blood. The CDR3 loop is CASSPIRGPNEQFF. The CDR3 coding sequence is TGTGCCAGCAGCCCAATAAGGGGGCCGAATGAGCAGTTCTTC.